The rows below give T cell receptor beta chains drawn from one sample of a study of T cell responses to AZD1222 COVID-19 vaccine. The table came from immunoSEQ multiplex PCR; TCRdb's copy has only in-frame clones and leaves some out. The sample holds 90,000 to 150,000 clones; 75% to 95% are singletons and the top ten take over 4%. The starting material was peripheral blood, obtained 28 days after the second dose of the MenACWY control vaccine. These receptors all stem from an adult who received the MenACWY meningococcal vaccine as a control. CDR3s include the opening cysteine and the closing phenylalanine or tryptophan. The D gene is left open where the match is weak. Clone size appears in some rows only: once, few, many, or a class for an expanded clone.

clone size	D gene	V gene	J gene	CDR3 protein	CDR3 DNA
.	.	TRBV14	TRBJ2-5	CASSQGLRQQETQYF	TGTGCCAGCAGCCAAGGACTCAGACAGCAAGAGACCCAGTACTTC
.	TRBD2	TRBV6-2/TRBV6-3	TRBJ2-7	CASSYGKPGLADLEQYF	TGTGCCAGCAGTTACGGGAAACCGGGACTAGCGGACCTCGAGCAGTACTTC
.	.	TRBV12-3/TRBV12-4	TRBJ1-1	CASSLEIATEAFF	TGTGCCAGCAGTTTAGAGATCGCCACTGAAGCTTTCTTT
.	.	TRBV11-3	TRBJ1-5	CASSLVSWAGNQPQHF	TGTGCCAGCAGCTTAGTATCATGGGCTGGTAATCAGCCCCAGCATTTT
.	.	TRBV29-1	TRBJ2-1	CSVEGGINEQFF	TGCAGCGTTGAAGGAGGGATCAATGAGCAGTTCTTC
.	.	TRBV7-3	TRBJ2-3	CASSLVGSTDTQYF	TGTGCCAGCAGCTTAGTGGGGAGCACAGATACGCAGTATTTT
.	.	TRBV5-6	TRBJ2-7	CASSLRLTGASYEQYF	TGTGCCAGCAGCTTGAGATTGACGGGAGCCTCCTACGAGCAGTACTTC
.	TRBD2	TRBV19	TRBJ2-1	CASSDRLAGGNEQFF	TGTGCCAGTAGTGACCGACTAGCGGGAGGTAATGAGCAGTTCTTC
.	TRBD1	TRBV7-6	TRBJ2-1	CASSFRTGRYNEQFF	TGTGCCAGCAGCTTTAGGACAGGTCGCTACAATGAGCAGTTCTTC
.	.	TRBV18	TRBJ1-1	CASSPNNRATEAFF	TGTGCCAGCTCACCCAATAACAGGGCCACTGAAGCTTTCTTT
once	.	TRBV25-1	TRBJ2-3	CASSEVGTDTQYF	TGTGCCAGCAGTGAGGTAGGGACAGATACGCAGTATTTT
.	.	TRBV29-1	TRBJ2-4	CSVEGTEAKNIQYF	TGCAGCGTTGAAGGGACTGAGGCCAAAAACATTCAGTACTTC